The next 23 T cell receptor beta chains were all read from a single sample in a study of metastatic and nonmetastatic thyroid tumors. TCRdb re-analyzed the PCR reads using MiXCR. Of over 9,000 clones listed, around 12% are singletons. No patient had received any treatment before thyroid surgery. The sequencing sample was made of blood. The receptors stem from a female donor with papillary thyroid cancer or a benign thyroid nodule (not recorded which). Some clones in this sample may be carry-over from other donors' samples.

This clone was seen ten or more times. The chain carries TRBV20-1 and TRBJ2-1; 12 bases are shared with TRBD2. With 4 bases clipped from V and 1 base from J, the junction kept 8 bases outside the gene matches. This CDR3 region has 17 residues. The germline V gene encodes CDR1 DFQATT and CDR2 SNEGSKA (reference sequence). The CDR3 loop reads CSAKASGRAESYNEQFF. The CDR3 nucleotides are TGCAGTGCTAAGGCTAGCGGGAGGGCCGAATCCTACAATGAGCAGTTCTTC.

This clone was counted ten times or more. The gene calls are TRBV3-1 and TRBJ2-2; TRBD2 matches at 13 bases. The CDR3 is made up of 20 amino acids. In germline, CDR1 is LGHDT, CDR2 YNNKEL (reference sequence). The J segment lost 4 bases and the V segment lost 3 bases, leaving 14 bases of the junction unmatched. The CDR3 DNA reads as TGTGCCAGCAGCCAGGGAGTAGGGACTAGCGGGATACCGAGCACCGGGGAGCTGTTTTTT. Translating gives CASSQGVGTSGIPSTGELFF.

This clone was recorded at least ten times. CDR3 sequence reads: CASSPLTSVNTGELFF. CDR3 sequence (DNA): TGCGCCAGCAGCCCCTTGACTAGCGTGAACACCGGGGAGCTGTTTTTT. The chain has TRBV5-1 and TRBJ2-2; 8 positions agree with TRBD2. The V segment lost 4 bases and the J segment 1 base; nucleotides outside the gene matches: 6. The CDR3 totals 16 residues. The germline gives CDR1 SGHRS, CDR2 YFSETQ.

This clone has only one observation. The CDR3 here is CASSLSLAGYTGELFF. The DNA of the CDR3 is TGTGCCAGCAGCTTATCGCTAGCGGGATACACCGGGGAGCTGTTTTTT. This chain uses TRBV7-3 with TRBJ2-2; 9 nucleotides line up with TRBD2. V gave up 2 bases and J gave up 3 bases; unmatched junction bases: 4. Per germline, CDR1 SGHTA and CDR2 FQGTGA. The CDR3 spans 16 residues. The variable domain in full, with the rest retrieved from reference TRBV7-3 and TRBJ2-2, is GAGVSQTPSNKVTEKGKYVELRCDPISGHTALYWYRQSLGQGPEFLIYFQGTGAADDSGLPNDRFFAVRPEGSVSTLKIQRTERGDSAVYLCASSLSLAGYTGELFFGEGSRLTVL.

By share, this clone counts as medium-sized. One junction end disagrees with the germline gene, perhaps due to a read error. The chain joins TRBV18 to TRBJ1-2; TRBD1 matches 7 bases. The CDR3 has 15 residues. The germline V gene has CDR1 KGHSH and CDR2 LQKENI. The CDR3: CASSPQTGPLWLRPF. CDR3 nucleotide sequence: TGTGCCAGCTCACCACAGACAGGGCCTCTATGGCTACGCCCATTC.

This clone is labeled medium-sized. CDR3 protein: CASSYPTPSGRACEQYF. The CDR3 coding sequence is TGTGCCAGCAGTTACCCCACCCCTAGCGGGAGGGCCTGCGAGCAGTACTTC. The rearrangement links TRBV6-5 to TRBJ2-7, with 12 bases that match TRBD2. The germline gives CDR1 MNHEY, CDR2 SVGAGI. Germline trimming cut 2 bases from V and 6 bases from J; bases unmatched to any gene: 11. This CDR3 is built from 17 residues.

Ten or more counts support this clone. A read error is possible here, since a much larger clone lies one base away. The identical CDR3 is also encoded by other nucleotide sequences in the sample. This chain links TRBV3-1 with TRBJ2-2; the match to TRBD1 covers 9 bases. Trimming cost V 5 bases and J 5 bases; bases outside gene matches: 6. The germline gives CDR1 LGHDT, CDR2 YNNKEL (reference sequence). The CDR3 length is 15 residues. CDR3 coding DNA: TGTGCCAGCAGCGACACCGGGACAGGGACCGGGGAGCTGTTTTTT. Translation: CASSDTGTGTGELFF.

In its sample, this clone is medium-sized. J is TRBJ2-1 and V is TRBV4-1; 13 nucleotides line up with TRBD2. The CDR3 has 18 residues. Germline assignment: CDR1 MGHRA and CDR2 YSYEKL. Trimming removed 0 bases from V and 9 bases from J; junction bases left unmatched: 11. DNA of the CDR3: TGCGCCAGCAGCCAAGATGATGGACTAGCGGGAGCAGGTTCTGAGCAGTTCTTC. As protein: CASSQDDGLAGAGSEQFF.

This clone is categorized as medium-sized. The chain carries TRBV6-6 and TRBJ1-2; no reliable D call. V dropped 2 bases and J dropped 6 bases, with 19 bases sitting between them. This CDR3 contains 16 residues. Germline V gene lookup returns CDR1 MNHNY and CDR2 SVGAGI (reference sequence). The CDR3 loop is CASSYLNQDLEDGYTF. DNA of the CDR3: TGTGCCAGCAGTTACCTCAATCAAGACCTGGAGGATGGCTACACCTTC.

With respect to this clone: One end of the junction does not line up with germline, which may come from a read error. The DNA for the CDR3 is TGTGCCAACAGCCTAGGGGGTAGCGGGGATCTGTTTTTT. Its translation: CANSLGGSGDLFF. The chain couples TRBV3-1 to TRBJ2-2; 8 nucleotides align to TRBD2. The CDR3 contains 13 residues. CDR1 and CDR2 from the germline V gene are LGHDT and YNNKEL (reference sequence).

This clone occurred a few times. One base away lies a much larger clone, so this may be a sequencing read error. At the DNA level, this CDR3 is encoded by other sequences in the same sample as well. This rearrangement joins TRBV7-7 to TRBJ2-5; D not certain. This CDR3 comprises 13 residues. Germline V lookup: CDR1 SSHAT, CDR2 FNYEAQ (reference sequence). CDR3 protein: CASSSRPQETQYF. Here the CDR3 DNA reads TGTGCTAGCAGCTCCCGCCCTCAAGAGACCCAGTACTTC.

By frequency in the sample, this clone is medium-sized. V and J are TRBV28 and TRBJ1-6, with 7 positions matching TRBD1. The CDR3 has 18 residues. Germline lookup yields CDR1 MDHEN and CDR2 SYDVKM. Unmatched junction bases numbered 8, after V lost 3 bases and J lost 0 bases. The CDR3 coding sequence is TGTGCCAGCAGTTTTCCCCGGACAGGAAGCTCCTATAATTCACCCCTCCACTTT. Its translation: CASSFPRTGSSYNSPLHF.

This clone was observed at least ten times. The chain carries TRBV19 and TRBJ1-5; D ambiguous. CDR1 LNHDA and CDR2 SQIVND come from the germline V gene (reference sequence). The CDR3 spans 16 residues. V lost 1 base and J lost 2, with 12 bases in between. The CDR3 nucleotides read TGTGCCAGTAGTATAGTACAATCAAGGGGCAATCAGCCCCAGCATTTT. As protein: CASSIVQSRGNQPQHF.

This clone was detected many times. The V call is TRBV5-4, the J call TRBJ1-6, with D possibly matching TRBD1 (5 bases). V gave up 4 bases and J gave up 7 bases, with 15 bases separating them. Germline CDR1 and CDR2: SGHNT and YYREEE (reference sequence). CDR3 length: 15 residues. The CDR3: CASSRVVGENSPLHF. CDR3 in DNA: TGTGCCAGCAGCCGGGTGGTAGGGGAGAATTCACCCCTCCACTTT.

The sample holds many counts of this clone. The chain combines TRBV3-1 with TRBJ2-3; D unresolved. The CDR3 is made up of 17 amino acids. V shed 0 bases and J shed 4 bases, with 17 bases lying between them. Germline V gene data show CDR1 as LGHDT and CDR2 as YNNKEL (reference sequence). The CDR3 coding sequence is TGTGCCAGCAGCCAAGATATCCAGCAAAGAATCGCAGATACGCAGTATTTT. It specifies CASSQDIQQRIADTQYF.

The V call is TRBV27, the J call TRBJ1-6; 10 bases agree with TRBD1. Germline assignment: CDR1 MNHEY and CDR2 SMNVEV (reference sequence). V trimming: 5 bases; J trimming: 7 bases; junction bases outside the gene matches: 8. The CDR3 covers 16 residues. The CDR3 region is CASSPNDRGRNSPLHF. In nucleotides, the CDR3 is TGTGCCAGCAGTCCCAATGACAGGGGGCGGAATTCACCCCTCCACTTT.

This clone was recorded at least ten times. The chain links TRBV20-1 to TRBJ1-1; D is perhaps TRBD1 (5 bases). Trimming removed 0 bases at V and 3 bases at J, with 11 bases between. This CDR3 comprises 14 residues. The germline V gene encodes CDR1 DFQATT and CDR2 SNEGSKA (reference sequence). CDR3 nucleotides: TGCAGTGCTAGAGATGGCCGGGGGGACACTGAAGCTTTCTTT. It codes for CSARDGRGDTEAFF.

The gene calls are TRBV11-1 and TRBJ2-1; 10 bases agree with TRBD2. Germline trimming cut 1 base from V and 0 bases from J; bases unmatched to any gene: 6. The CDR3 runs 18 residues. Germline V CDR1 and CDR2: SGHAT, FQDESV (reference sequence). The CDR3 is CASSLENSSGGSYNEQFF. The CDR3 coding sequence is TGTGCCAGCAGCTTAGAGAATTCTAGCGGGGGCTCCTACAATGAGCAGTTCTTC.

In this sample, this clone turned up many times. The chain couples TRBV5-8 to TRBJ1-4; TRBD1 agrees at 9 bases. With V trimmed by 2 bases and J by 3 bases, 5 bases remained unmatched. Germline V lookup: CDR1 SGHTS, CDR2 YDEGEE. This CDR3 is 16 amino acids long. The CDR3 DNA reads as TGTGCCAGCAGCTTTGACAGGGGGTTGGCTAATGAAAAACTGTTTTTT. The encoded protein is CASSFDRGLANEKLFF.

This clone counts as medium-sized. The genes are TRBV6-1 and TRBJ1-3; no clear D gene. The CDR3 is 14 residues long. Trimming stripped 8 bases from V and 0 bases from J, with 11 bases between. CDR1 MNHNS and CDR2 SASEGT come from the germline V gene. The CDR3 protein is CASFSWLSGNTIYF. The CDR3 nucleotides are TGTGCCAGCTTCTCGTGGCTCTCTGGAAACACCATATATTTT.

The table lists this clone with a few counts. Being one base from a much bigger clone, this may be a read error. The identical CDR3 is also encoded by other nucleotide sequences in the sample. This chain uses TRBV10-3 with TRBJ1-6, with D perhaps matching TRBD1 (5 bases). The V end lost 7 bases, the J end lost 10 bases, and 17 bases lay between the germline ends. From germline, CDR1 is ENHRY and CDR2 SYGVKD. This CDR3 spans 14 amino acids. DNA of the CDR3: TGTGCCATCAAACCGGGGGGTGGAAAGTCACCCCTCCACTTT. Translated, it gives CAIKPGGGKSPLHF.

This clone has a count of ten or more. The chain joins TRBV9 to TRBJ2-6, with D possibly matching TRBD1 (6 bases). CDR1 and CDR2 (germline): SGDLS, YYNGEE. This CDR3 comprises 15 residues. The V gene lost 4 bases and the J gene lost 1 base, with 9 bases spanning the gap. The CDR3 nucleotides read TGTGCCAGCAGCCCTACAGGGTCTGGGGCCAACGTCCTGACTTTC. As protein: CASSPTGSGANVLTF.

This clone was observed a single time. The sample holds other DNA sequences that translate to the same CDR3. The chain has TRBV7-2 and TRBJ2-5; 8 positions match TRBD2. J lost 5 bases, V lost 5 bases, and 13 bases had no gene match. The CDR3 runs to 16 residues. Germline values: CDR1 SGHTA, CDR2 FQGNSA. In DNA, the CDR3 is TGTGCCAGCAGCCGACACTCTAGCGGGCGTGGTGAGACCCAGTACTTC. Translated: CASSRHSSGRGETQYF.